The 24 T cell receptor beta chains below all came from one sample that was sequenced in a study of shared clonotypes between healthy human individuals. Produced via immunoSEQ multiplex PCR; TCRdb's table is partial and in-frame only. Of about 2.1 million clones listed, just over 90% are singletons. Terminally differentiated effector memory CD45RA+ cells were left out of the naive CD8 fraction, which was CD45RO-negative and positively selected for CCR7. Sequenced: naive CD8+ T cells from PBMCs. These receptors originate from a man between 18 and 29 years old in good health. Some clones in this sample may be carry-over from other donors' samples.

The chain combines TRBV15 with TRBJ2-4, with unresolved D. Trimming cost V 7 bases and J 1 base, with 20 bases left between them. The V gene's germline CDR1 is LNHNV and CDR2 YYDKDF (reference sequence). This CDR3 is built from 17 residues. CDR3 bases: TGTGCCACCAAGTACGGGTGGGCTGAAGGGGCCAAAAACATTCAGTACTTC. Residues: CATKYGWAEGAKNIQYF.

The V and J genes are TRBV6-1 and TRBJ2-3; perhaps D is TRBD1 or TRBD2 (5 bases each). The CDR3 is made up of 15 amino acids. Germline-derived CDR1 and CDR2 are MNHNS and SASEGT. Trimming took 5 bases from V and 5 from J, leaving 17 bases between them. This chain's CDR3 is CASSKTFRDRDTQYF. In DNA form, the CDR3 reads TGTGCCAGCAGTAAAACCTTCAGGGACCGAGATACGCAGTATTTT.

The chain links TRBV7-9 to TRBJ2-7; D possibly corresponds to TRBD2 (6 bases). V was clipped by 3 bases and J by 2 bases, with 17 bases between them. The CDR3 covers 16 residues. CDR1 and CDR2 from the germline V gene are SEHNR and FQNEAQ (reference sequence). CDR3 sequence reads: CASSFPRTTTTYEQYF. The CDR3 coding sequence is TGTGCCAGCAGCTTTCCCAGGACTACGACGACCTACGAGCAGTACTTC.

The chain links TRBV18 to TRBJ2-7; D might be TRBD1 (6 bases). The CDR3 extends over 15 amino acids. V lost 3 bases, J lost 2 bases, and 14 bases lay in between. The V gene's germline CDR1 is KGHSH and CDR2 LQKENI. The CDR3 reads CASSPENRVTYEQYF. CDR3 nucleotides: TGTGCCAGCTCACCCGAAAACAGGGTTACCTACGAGCAGTACTTC.

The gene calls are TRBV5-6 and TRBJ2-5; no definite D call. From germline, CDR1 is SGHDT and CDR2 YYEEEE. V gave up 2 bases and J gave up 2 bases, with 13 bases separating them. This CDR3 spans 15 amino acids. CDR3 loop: CASSFLTTGQETQYF. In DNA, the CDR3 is TGTGCCAGCAGCTTTCTTACTACCGGGCAAGAGACCCAGTACTTC.

CDR3 residues: CASSLGVAVYQETQYF. Written as DNA, the CDR3 is TGTGCCAGCAGCTTAGGGGTAGCGGTCTACCAAGAGACCCAGTACTTC. The chain recombines TRBV7-9 with TRBJ2-5; D is perhaps TRBD2 (6 bases). V lost 1 base and J 0 bases, leaving 12 bases between the germline ends. The CDR3 loop spans 16 amino acids. Germline lookup yields CDR1 SEHNR and CDR2 FQNEAQ (reference sequence).

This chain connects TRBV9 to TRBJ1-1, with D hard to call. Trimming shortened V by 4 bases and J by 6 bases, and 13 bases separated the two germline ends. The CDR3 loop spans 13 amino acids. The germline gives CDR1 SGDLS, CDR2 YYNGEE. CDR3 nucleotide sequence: TGTGCCAGCAGCTTCTCGGCCGGGGCTGAAGCTTTCTTT. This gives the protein CASSFSAGAEAFF.

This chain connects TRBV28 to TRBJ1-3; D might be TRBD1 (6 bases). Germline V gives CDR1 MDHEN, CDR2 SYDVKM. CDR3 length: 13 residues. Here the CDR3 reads CGTGALSGNTIYF. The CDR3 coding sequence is TGTGGGACGGGGGCTCTCTCTGGAAACACCATATATTTT.

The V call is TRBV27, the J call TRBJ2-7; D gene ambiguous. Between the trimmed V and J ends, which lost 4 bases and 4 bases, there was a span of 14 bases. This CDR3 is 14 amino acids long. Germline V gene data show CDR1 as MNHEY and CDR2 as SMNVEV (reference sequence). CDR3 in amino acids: CASSSNSISYEQYF. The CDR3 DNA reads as TGTGCCAGCAGTTCCAACAGTATCTCGTACGAGCAGTACTTC.

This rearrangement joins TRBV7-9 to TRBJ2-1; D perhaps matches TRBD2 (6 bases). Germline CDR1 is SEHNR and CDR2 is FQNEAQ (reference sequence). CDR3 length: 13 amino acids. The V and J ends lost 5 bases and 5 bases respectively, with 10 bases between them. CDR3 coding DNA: TGTGCCAGCAGCCCGGGACTCGACAATGAGCAGTTCTTC. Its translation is CASSPGLDNEQFF.

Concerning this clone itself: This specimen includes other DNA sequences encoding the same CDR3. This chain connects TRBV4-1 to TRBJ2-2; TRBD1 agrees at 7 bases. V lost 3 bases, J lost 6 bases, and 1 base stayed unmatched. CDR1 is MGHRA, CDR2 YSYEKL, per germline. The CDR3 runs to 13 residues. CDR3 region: CASSQDRSGELFF. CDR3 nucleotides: TGCGCCAGCAGCCAGGACAGGTCCGGGGAGCTGTTTTTT.

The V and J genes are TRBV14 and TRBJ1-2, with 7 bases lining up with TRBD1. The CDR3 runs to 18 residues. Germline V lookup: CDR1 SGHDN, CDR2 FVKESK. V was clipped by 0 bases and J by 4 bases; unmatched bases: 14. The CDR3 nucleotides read TGTGCCAGCAGCCAAGATCTGGTCTTCACAGGGGAACTCTATGGCTACACCTTC. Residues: CASSQDLVFTGELYGYTF.

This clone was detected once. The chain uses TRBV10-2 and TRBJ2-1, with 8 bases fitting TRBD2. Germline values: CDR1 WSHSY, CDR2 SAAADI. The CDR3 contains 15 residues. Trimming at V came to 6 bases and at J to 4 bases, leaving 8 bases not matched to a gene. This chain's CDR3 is CASSDTSGRYNEQFF. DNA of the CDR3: TGCGCCAGCAGCGATACTAGCGGACGTTACAATGAGCAGTTCTTC.

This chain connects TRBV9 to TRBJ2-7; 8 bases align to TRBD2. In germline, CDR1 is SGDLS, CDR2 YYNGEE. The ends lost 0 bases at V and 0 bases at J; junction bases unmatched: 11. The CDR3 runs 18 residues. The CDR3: CASSVDGSGTQSSYEQYF. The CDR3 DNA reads TGTGCCAGCAGCGTAGATGGTAGCGGGACCCAGAGCTCCTACGAGCAGTACTTC.

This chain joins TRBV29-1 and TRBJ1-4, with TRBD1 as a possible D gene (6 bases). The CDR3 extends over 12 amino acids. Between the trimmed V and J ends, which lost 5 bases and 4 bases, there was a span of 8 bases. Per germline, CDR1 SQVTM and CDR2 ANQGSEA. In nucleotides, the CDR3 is TGCAGCGTTAGACAGGATAATGAAAAACTGTTTTTT. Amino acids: CSVRQDNEKLFF.

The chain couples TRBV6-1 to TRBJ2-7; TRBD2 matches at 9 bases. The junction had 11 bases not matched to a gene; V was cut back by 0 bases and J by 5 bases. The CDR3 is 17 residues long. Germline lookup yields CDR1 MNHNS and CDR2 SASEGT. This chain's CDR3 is CASSEAYWTSALNEQYF. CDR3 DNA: TGTGCCAGCAGTGAAGCATACTGGACTAGCGCCCTCAACGAGCAGTACTTC.

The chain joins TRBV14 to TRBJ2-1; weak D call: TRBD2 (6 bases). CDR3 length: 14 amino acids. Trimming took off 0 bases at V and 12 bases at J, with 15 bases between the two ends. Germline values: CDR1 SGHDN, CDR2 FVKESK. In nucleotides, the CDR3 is TGTGCCAGCAGCCAAGAGAGGAGTGGGACTGGGCAGTTCTTC. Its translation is CASSQERSGTGQFF.

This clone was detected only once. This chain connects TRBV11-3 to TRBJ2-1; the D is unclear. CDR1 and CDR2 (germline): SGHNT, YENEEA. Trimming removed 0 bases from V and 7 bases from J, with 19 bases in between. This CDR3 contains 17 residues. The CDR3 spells CASSLEGMDPTRNEQFF. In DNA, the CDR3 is TGTGCCAGCAGCTTAGAAGGTATGGACCCGACGAGAAATGAGCAGTTCTTC.

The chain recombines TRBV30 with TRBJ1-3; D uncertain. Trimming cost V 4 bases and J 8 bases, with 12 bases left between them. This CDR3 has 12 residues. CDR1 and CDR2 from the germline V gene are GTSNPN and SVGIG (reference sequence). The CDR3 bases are TGTGCCTGGACTCCGGCCGGAGACACCATATATTTT. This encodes CAWTPAGDTIYF. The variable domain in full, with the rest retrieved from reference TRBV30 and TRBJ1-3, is SQTIHQWPATLVQPVGSPLSLECTVEGTSNPNLYWYRQAAGRGLQLLFYSVGIGQISSEVPQNLSASRPQDRQFILSSKKLLLSDSGFYLCAWTPAGDTIYFGEGSWLTVV.

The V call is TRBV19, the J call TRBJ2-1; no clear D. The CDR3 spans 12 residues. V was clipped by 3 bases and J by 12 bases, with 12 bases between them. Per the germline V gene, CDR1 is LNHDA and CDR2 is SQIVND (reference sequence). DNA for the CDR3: TGTGCCAGTAGTATTCGTCAAGGGCGGCAGTTCTTC. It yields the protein CASSIRQGRQFF.

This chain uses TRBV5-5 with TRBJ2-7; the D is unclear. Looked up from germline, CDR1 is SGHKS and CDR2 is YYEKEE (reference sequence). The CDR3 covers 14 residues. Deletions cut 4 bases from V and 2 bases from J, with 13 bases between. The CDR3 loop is CASSLLSTTYEQYF. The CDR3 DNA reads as TGTGCCAGCAGCCTACTGTCCACAACCTACGAGCAGTACTTC.

Written as DNA, the CDR3 is TGCGCCAGCAGCCAAGGTGTCTCGAACACTGAAGCTTTCTTT. Encoded protein: CASSQGVSNTEAFF. The J gene is TRBJ1-1, the V gene TRBV4-1, with unresolved D. The CDR3 runs 14 residues. Trimming stripped 1 base from V and 1 base from J, with 7 bases between. Germline values: CDR1 MGHRA, CDR2 YSYEKL.

Written as DNA, the CDR3 is TGTGCCAGCAGCGACGAACCAGGAGCAGATACGCAGTATTTT. Amino acids: CASSDEPGADTQYF. The rearrangement links TRBV5-8 to TRBJ2-3; no clear D gene. Per the germline V gene, CDR1 is SGHTS and CDR2 is YDEGEE. The CDR3 loop spans 14 amino acids. V was shortened by 4 bases and J by 4 bases, with 13 bases between the two germline ends.

CDR3 loop: CASSYTTGGYEQYF. For the CDR3, the DNA is TGTGCCAGCAGTTACACCACAGGGGGCTACGAGCAGTACTTC. The chain combines TRBV6-5 with TRBJ2-5; TRBD1 matches 8 bases. The J call is in doubt because the DNA end fits TRBJ2-7 better. CDR1 and CDR2 (germline): MNHEY, SVGAGI. The CDR3 consists of 14 residues.